The next 28 T cell receptor beta chains were all read from a single sample in a study of T cell changes during pregnancy in multiple sclerosis. The data were produced by immunoSEQ multiplex PCR, yet TCRdb's version contains in-frame clones alone and is incomplete. Of approximately 120,000 clones listed, roughly 97% were seen once; the top ten hold roughly 0.45%. The specimen was peripheral blood, collected after pregnancy. Source of these receptors: a female donor with multiple sclerosis, enrolled in a pregnancy study.

The chain carries TRBV6-5 and TRBJ2-2, with D perhaps matching TRBD1 (5 bases). This CDR3 is built from 16 residues. The ends were cut back, 0 bases at V and 4 bases at J, with 12 bases in the middle. Germline CDR1 is MNHEY and CDR2 is SVGAGI. The CDR3 DNA is TGTGCCAGCAGTTACTCGATGTTTGGGGCCACCGGGGAGCTGTTTTTT. Encoded protein: CASSYSMFGATGELFF.

The chain is built from TRBV9 and TRBJ1-1; D remains unclear. Trimming took off 4 bases at V and 6 bases at J, with 19 bases between the two ends. Germline V CDR1 and CDR2: SGDLS, YYNGEE. The CDR3 extends over 15 amino acids. The CDR3 sequence: CASSPLAAERAEAFF. Written as DNA, the CDR3 is TGTGCCAGCAGCCCCCTCGCGGCAGAACGGGCTGAAGCTTTCTTT.

This rearrangement joins TRBV5-1 to TRBJ2-3, with D possibly matching TRBD2 (6 bases). The germline V gene has CDR1 SGHRS and CDR2 YFSETQ. The germline V and J ends were trimmed by 6 bases and 4 bases, with 15 bases remaining between them. The CDR3 has 14 residues. The CDR3 loop reads CASTRELGADTQYF. DNA of the CDR3: TGCGCCAGCACGCGGGAATTGGGGGCAGATACGCAGTATTTT.

The chain couples TRBV2 to TRBJ2-3; TRBD2 matches 12 bases. J lost 14 bases, V lost 5 bases, and 5 bases had no gene match. CDR3 length: 12 residues. The germline V gene encodes CDR1 SNHLY and CDR2 FYNNEI. The DNA for the CDR3 is TGTGCCAGCAGTACCGGGACTAGCGGGTTGTATTTT. It yields the protein CASSTGTSGLYF.

J is TRBJ2-3 and V is TRBV5-1; TRBD2 aligns across 11 bases. Germline lookup yields CDR1 SGHRS and CDR2 YFSETQ. The junction had 19 bases not matched to a gene; V was cut back by 4 bases and J by 3 bases. The CDR3 consists of 20 residues. For the CDR3, the DNA is TGCGCCAGCAGCCCGGTGGTCCCCTCAACACTAGCGGGGGAAACAGATACGCAGTATTTT. Its translation: CASSPVVPSTLAGETDTQYF.

The CDR3 reads CASSLPGTSRDGYTF. The CDR3 DNA reads TGTGCCAGCTCACTACCCGGGACATCGAGGGATGGCTACACCTTC. The chain has TRBV18 and TRBJ1-2, with a weak D call TRBD1 (6 bases). The V end lost 4 bases, the J end lost 6 bases, and 18 bases lay between the germline ends. Germline V lookup: CDR1 KGHSH, CDR2 LQKENI. This CDR3 is 15 amino acids long.

V is TRBV6-1 and J is TRBJ1-3; tentatively, D is TRBD1 (6 bases). CDR3 size: 13 residues. Trimming took 8 bases from V and 4 from J, leaving 12 bases between them. Looked up from germline, CDR1 is MNHNS and CDR2 is SASEGT. The CDR3: CASLRTEGNTIYF. The CDR3 DNA follows: TGTGCCAGCCTCCGGACAGAAGGAAACACCATATATTTT.

CDR3 bases: TGTGCCTGGGCGACGGGACAGGGGGCGCTTGGCTACACCTTC. Translated: CAWATGQGALGYTF. The rearrangement joins TRBV30 to TRBJ1-2, with TRBD1 matching 12 bases. The trim removed 5 bases at V and 7 bases at J, leaving 8 bases unmatched. The CDR3 is 14 amino acids. Germline CDR1 GTSNPN, CDR2 SVGIG (reference sequence).

The CDR3 sequence is CSVDLRVSYEQYF. The CDR3 bases are TGCAGCGTTGACCTGAGGGTGTCCTACGAGCAGTACTTC. The chain uses TRBV29-1 and TRBJ2-7; perhaps TRBD2 as D (5 bases). CDR1 is SQVTM, CDR2 ANQGSEA, per germline. Trimming pared 3 bases from V and 1 base from J, leaving 10 bases between. The CDR3 is 13 amino acids.

The chain couples TRBV28 to TRBJ2-1; D perhaps matches TRBD2 (5 bases). The CDR3 totals 16 residues. Per germline, CDR1 MDHEN and CDR2 SYDVKM. V was cut by 3 bases and J by 0 bases, with 12 bases left in between. The DNA for the CDR3 is TGTGCCAGCAGTTTCCCCGTAGCGAGCTCCTACAATGAGCAGTTCTTC. It codes for CASSFPVASSYNEQFF. The entire variable domain, with the rest obtained from reference TRBV28 and TRBJ2-1, is as follows: DVKVTQSSRYLVKRTGEKVFLECVQDMDHENMFWYRQDPGLGLRLIYFSYDVKMKEKGDIPEGYSVSREKKERFSLILESASTNQTSMYLCASSFPVASSYNEQFFGPGTRLTVL.

The gene calls are TRBV19 and TRBJ2-7; D is undetermined. The CDR3 consists of 15 residues. Germline-derived CDR1 and CDR2 are LNHDA and SQIVND (reference sequence). The V end lost 7 bases, the J end lost 3 bases, and 19 bases lay between the germline ends. CDR3 amino acids: CASTVSPSPLYEQYF. The CDR3 DNA is TGTGCCAGTACGGTCTCTCCGTCCCCTCTCTACGAGCAGTACTTC.

This chain connects TRBV7-2 to TRBJ2-7; 7 nucleotides align to TRBD2. V dropped 5 bases and J dropped 7; count of bases not matched to a gene: 23. Germline CDR1 reads SGHTA; CDR2 reads FQGNSA. The CDR3 is 18 amino acids. The CDR3 is CASSLGGAGSPRYNEQYF. In nucleotides, the CDR3 is TGTGCCAGCAGCCTCGGGGGAGCGGGAAGCCCTAGGTATAATGAGCAGTACTTC.

J is TRBJ2-1 and V is TRBV7-2; D ambiguous. The CDR3 runs 14 residues. V lost 6 bases and J 3 bases, leaving 12 bases between the germline ends. Germline CDR1 SGHTA, CDR2 FQGNSA. The CDR3 protein is CASRMSLIYNEQFF. The CDR3 region has the DNA TGTGCCAGCAGAATGTCCTTAATCTACAATGAGCAGTTCTTC. The variable domain in full, with the rest retrieved from reference TRBV7-2 and TRBJ2-1, is GAGVSQSPSNKVTEKGKDVELRCDPISGHTALYWYRQSLGQGLEFLIYFQGNSAPDKSGLPSDRFSAERTGGSVSTLTIQRTQQEDSAVYLCASRMSLIYNEQFFGPGTRLTVL.

V usage is TRBV18 and J usage is TRBJ2-5; 9 positions agree with TRBD2. This CDR3 is 15 amino acids long. The germline gives CDR1 KGHSH, CDR2 LQKENI. The junction had 4 bases not matched to a gene; V was cut back by 3 bases and J by 2 bases. The CDR3 sequence: CASSPLAGPQETQYF. DNA of the CDR3: TGTGCCAGCTCACCTCTAGCGGGACCTCAAGAGACCCAGTACTTC. Combining the CDR3 with reference TRBV18 and TRBJ2-5 gives the whole variable domain NAGVMQNPRHLVRRRGQEARLRCSPMKGHSHVYWYRQLPEEGLKFMVYLQKENIIDESGMPKERFSAEFPKEGPSILRIQQVVRGDSAAYFCASSPLAGPQETQYFGPGTRLLVL.

This clone was recorded only once. V is TRBV19 and J is TRBJ2-3; 7 bases agree with TRBD1. The CDR3 has 17 residues. The trim removed 0 bases at V and 0 bases at J, leaving 6 bases unmatched. CDR1 and CDR2 from the germline V gene are LNHDA and SQIVND (reference sequence). DNA for the CDR3: TGTGCCAGTAGTATAGATGGGGACAGTTCTAGCACAGATACGCAGTATTTT. Translated: CASSIDGDSSSTDTQYF.

This clone was seen a single time. The chain recombines TRBV25-1 with TRBJ1-2; D uncertain. Trimming left V 5 bases short and J 2 bases short, with 6 bases between. Germline loops: CDR1 MGHDK, CDR2 SYGVNS. The CDR3 is 12 residues long. Written as DNA, the CDR3 is TGTGCCAGCAGTCTAGGCAACTATGGCTACACCTTC. This sequence encodes CASSLGNYGYTF.

The V call is TRBV5-6, the J call TRBJ2-7, with D perhaps matching TRBD2 (6 bases). Deletions cut 0 bases from V and 6 bases from J, with 22 bases between. This CDR3 contains 17 residues. Germline V CDR1 and CDR2: SGHDT, YYEEEE. The CDR3 sequence: CASSLVSAGVPGGEQYF. CDR3 in DNA: TGTGCCAGCAGCTTGGTGTCAGCGGGCGTCCCCGGCGGCGAGCAGTACTTC.

The chain links TRBV30 to TRBJ2-2; 8 nucleotides match TRBD2. The germline CDR1 and CDR2 sequences are GTSNPN and SVGIG (reference sequence). The CDR3 totals 16 residues. V lost 1 base, J lost 2 bases, and 6 bases stayed unmatched. The CDR3 loop reads CAWSGSGGLNTGELFF. CDR3 DNA: TGTGCCTGGAGTGGGTCGGGAGGGTTAAACACCGGGGAGCTGTTTTTT.

This clone appeared once. This chain joins TRBV28 and TRBJ2-1, with a possible D match to TRBD1 (5 bases). The germline V gene encodes CDR1 MDHEN and CDR2 SYDVKM. The V and J ends lost 5 bases and 9 bases respectively, with 11 bases between them. This CDR3 is built from 12 residues. As DNA, the CDR3 is TGTGCCAGCAGTGAAGGGGATCTTGAGCAGTTCTTC. Protein product: CASSEGDLEQFF.

The genes are TRBV15 and TRBJ2-3; TRBD2 matches 13 bases. The CDR3 covers 19 residues. Germline V gene data show CDR1 as LNHNV and CDR2 as YYDKDF (reference sequence). Trimming cost V 8 bases and J 2 bases; bases outside gene matches: 16. CDR3: CATPHSGTSGKGPTDTQYF. The CDR3 DNA sequence: TGTGCCACCCCCCACTCCGGGACTAGCGGGAAAGGTCCCACAGATACGCAGTATTTT. Filled out from reference TRBV15 and TRBJ2-3, the complete variable domain reads DAMVIQNPRYQVTQFGKPVTLSCSQTLNHNVMYWYQQKSSQAPKLLFHYYDKDFNNEADTPDNFQSRRPNTSFCFLDIRSPGLGDTAMYLCATPHSGTSGKGPTDTQYFGPGTRLTVL.

The chain couples TRBV29-1 to TRBJ2-7; 8 nucleotides line up with TRBD2. The J segment lost 0 bases and the V segment lost 6 bases, leaving 4 bases of the junction unmatched. Germline V lookup: CDR1 SQVTM, CDR2 ANQGSEA. This CDR3 region has 13 residues. The CDR3 DNA is TGCAGCGTCATAGCGGGACCCTCCTACGAGCAGTACTTC. It is translated as CSVIAGPSYEQYF.

The genes are TRBV28 and TRBJ2-7; perhaps TRBD1 as D (5 bases). This CDR3 region has 14 residues. V was pared by 1 base and J by 4 bases, with 11 bases between. Germline lookup yields CDR1 MDHEN and CDR2 SYDVKM. CDR3: CASSLSGRVYEQYF. The CDR3 nucleotides read TGTGCCAGCAGTTTATCTGGCAGGGTGTACGAGCAGTACTTC.

The chain combines TRBV6-5 with TRBJ2-1; 8 positions agree with TRBD2. The germline gives CDR1 MNHEY, CDR2 SVGAGI. The V gene end was trimmed by 6 bases and the J gene end by 1 base; junction bases not matched to a gene: 5. This CDR3 has 15 amino acids. Written as DNA, the CDR3 is TGTGCCAGCAGCGGGGGGGACCCTTCCTACAATGAGCAGTTCTTC. Its translation: CASSGGDPSYNEQFF.

The rearrangement links TRBV5-6 to TRBJ1-2, with 7 bases that match TRBD1. Germline CDR1 reads SGHDT; CDR2 reads YYEEEE. CDR3 size: 15 residues. With 0 bases clipped from V and 0 bases from J, the junction kept 2 bases outside the gene matches. The CDR3 nucleotides read TGTGCCAGCAGCTTGGGGGACAGAACTAACTATGGCTACACCTTC. Translation gives CASSLGDRTNYGYTF.

V gene TRBV9 combines with J gene TRBJ2-5, with 7 bases that match TRBD1. The V segment lost 7 bases and the J segment 4 bases; nucleotides outside the gene matches: 16. The germline CDR1 and CDR2 sequences are SGDLS and YYNGEE. The CDR3 consists of 16 residues. The CDR3 region has the DNA TGTGCCAGCTTGCGGGCCTGGACAGGCCGTCTAGAGACCCAGTACTTC. This gives the protein CASLRAWTGRLETQYF.

The chain uses TRBV18 and TRBJ2-2; TRBD1 agrees at 7 bases. Germline CDR1 KGHSH, CDR2 LQKENI. The CDR3 is 20 residues long. Unmatched junction bases numbered 15, after V lost 2 bases and J lost 0 bases. The CDR3 sequence: CASSPFDSETGFPNTGELFF. CDR3 nucleotides: TGTGCCAGCTCACCATTTGATTCTGAGACAGGGTTCCCGAACACCGGGGAGCTGTTTTTT.

J is TRBJ2-7 and V is TRBV19; TRBD1 matches 12 bases. CDR1 is LNHDA, CDR2 SQIVND, per germline (reference sequence). The CDR3 is 15 amino acids. Germline trimming cut 3 bases from V and 2 bases from J; bases unmatched to any gene: 2. The CDR3 sequence is CASSIGTGGPYEQYF. CDR3 nucleotides: TGTGCCAGTAGTATCGGGACAGGGGGCCCCTACGAGCAGTACTTC.

This rearrangement joins TRBV7-8 to TRBJ2-7; TRBD1 matches at 8 bases. Trimming at V came to 5 bases and at J to 7 bases, leaving 7 bases not matched to a gene. Germline V gene data show CDR1 as SGHVS and CDR2 as FQNEAQ. The CDR3 loop spans 13 amino acids. CDR3 in amino acids: CASSALTGVEQYF. The CDR3 nucleotides read TGTGCCAGCAGCGCCTTGACAGGGGTTGAGCAGTACTTC.